Listed below are T cell receptor beta chains from one sample, sequenced in a study of blood T cell repertoires in COVID-19. Produced via immunoSEQ multiplex PCR; TCRdb's table is partial and in-frame only. This table has 120,000 to 150,000 clones, roughly 79% appearing once. Sequencing was carried out using peripheral blood. Every receptor here comes from a man between 45 and 60 years old with active or convalescent COVID-19. Each CDR3 is given with its conserved first and last residue. D genes are given only for firm matches. Clone size, where shown, is once, few, many, or a class for clones that have expanded.

abundance	v_gene	d_gene	j_gene	CDR3aa	CDR3nt
few	TRBV27	TRBD2	TRBJ2-1	CASSLGLAVSYNEQFF	TGTGCCAGCAGCTTGGGACTAGCGGTCTCCTACAATGAGCAGTTCTTC
NA	TRBV2	NA	TRBJ2-7	CASSYKYEQYF	TGTGCCAGCAGTTATAAATACGAGCAGTACTTC
NA	TRBV3-1/TRBV3-2	NA	TRBJ2-7	CASTPHSEDEQYF	TGTGCCAGCACCCCCCATAGCGAGGACGAGCAGTACTTC
NA	TRBV7-7	NA	TRBJ2-1	CASSSRVFDEQFF	TGTGCCAGCAGCTCGAGGGTTTTTGATGAGCAGTTCTTC
NA	TRBV25-1	NA	TRBJ1-1	CASSDQIADTEAFF	TGTGCCAGCAGTGACCAGATCGCGGACACTGAAGCTTTCTTT
NA	TRBV4-1	TRBD1	TRBJ2-1	CASSHRGQTSYNEQFF	TGCGCCAGCAGCCATCGGGGACAGACCTCCTACAATGAGCAGTTCTTC
NA	TRBV6-1	TRBD2	TRBJ2-7	CASSEAGASYEQYF	TGTGCCAGCAGTGAGGCGGGAGCCTCCTACGAGCAGTACTTC
NA	TRBV19	NA	TRBJ2-1	CASTQEGSYNEQFF	TGTGCCAGCACCCAGGAGGGCTCCTACAATGAGCAGTTCTTC
NA	TRBV28	TRBD1	TRBJ2-7	CASSPHGTGVLSPYEQYF	TGTGCCAGCAGTCCCCACGGGACAGGGGTATTAAGTCCCTACGAGCAGTACTTC
NA	TRBV19	TRBD2	TRBJ2-1	CASSIRGSHEQFF	TGTGCCAGTAGTATACGCGGGAGCCATGAGCAGTTCTTC
few	TRBV28	NA	TRBJ2-7	CATSLTQAYEQYF	TGTGCCACCTCATTAACCCAGGCCTACGAGCAGTACTTC
NA	TRBV11-2	TRBD2	TRBJ2-1	CASSLERAGGNEQFF	TGTGCCAGCAGCTTAGAGCGAGCGGGAGGTAATGAGCAGTTCTTC
NA	TRBV27	TRBD2	TRBJ2-7	CASSLGTSGRYEQYF	TGTGCCAGCAGTTTGGGGACTAGCGGACGCTACGAGCAGTACTTC
NA	TRBV9	NA	TRBJ1-2	CASSVGRGLLYGYTF	TGTGCCAGCAGCGTAGGGCGGGGGTTACTCTACGGCTACACCTTC
NA	TRBV18	NA	TRBJ1-4	CASSPGTATNEKLFF	TGTGCCAGCTCACCAGGCACAGCAACTAATGAAAAACTGTTTTTT
NA	TRBV5-6	TRBD1	TRBJ1-2	CASSNTGGGYTF	TGTGCCAGCAGCAATACAGGGGGTGGCTACACCTTC
NA	TRBV5-1	TRBD1	TRBJ1-1	CASSLGQASGDTEAFF	TGCGCCAGCAGCCTCGGACAGGCCTCTGGGGACACTGAAGCTTTCTTT
NA	TRBV12-3/TRBV12-4	TRBD2	TRBJ2-2	CASRTSGTGELFF	TGTGCCAGCAGGACTAGCGGAACCGGGGAGCTGTTTTTT
NA	TRBV28	NA	TRBJ2-7	CASKPPGGGVAYEQYF	TGTGCCAGCAAACCGCCAGGAGGCGGGGTCGCCTACGAGCAGTACTTC
NA	TRBV5-6	TRBD1	TRBJ2-3	CASSWDRGRNTQYF	TGTGCCAGCAGCTGGGACAGGGGGCGGAATACGCAGTATTTT
NA	TRBV7-3	TRBD2	TRBJ2-5	CASSPSGLPPEETQYF	TGTGCCAGCAGCCCGTCGGGACTACCTCCCGAGGAGACCCAGTACTTC
few	TRBV5-4	NA	TRBJ2-4	CASSLLRDSKNIQYF	TGTGCCAGCAGCTTGCTCCGGGACTCAAAAAACATTCAGTACTTC
NA	TRBV3-1/TRBV3-2	TRBD2	TRBJ2-1	CASSFHLSVRELSYNEQFF	TGTGCCAGCTCATTTCATCTCTCCGTGCGGGAGCTATCCTACAATGAGCAGTTCTTC
NA	TRBV7-9	TRBD2	TRBJ2-1	CASSLVRENEQFF	TGTGCCAGCAGCTTAGTGCGGGAGAATGAGCAGTTCTTC
NA	TRBV5-4	NA	TRBJ1-2	CASSNRVVNYGYTF	TGTGCCAGCAGCAACAGGGTGGTAAACTATGGCTACACCTTC
NA	TRBV10-3	NA	TRBJ2-1	CAISEGHPPPYNEQFF	TGTGCCATCAGTGAGGGGCACCCCCCTCCCTACAATGAGCAGTTCTTC
NA	TRBV7-2	NA	TRBJ2-1	CASSLTVILSYNEQFF	TGTGCCAGCAGCTTAACAGTTATCCTCTCCTACAATGAGCAGTTCTTC
NA	TRBV7-2	TRBD2	TRBJ2-1	CASSLDGTSRYNEQFF	TGTGCCAGCAGCTTAGACGGGACTAGCCGTTACAATGAGCAGTTCTTC
NA	TRBV7-9	NA	TRBJ2-1	CASSLAGQNAELRFF	TGTGCCAGCAGCTTAGCGGGGCAGAACGCAGAGTTGCGGTTCTTC
NA	TRBV5-1	NA	TRBJ1-4	CASSLGQGNEKLFF	TGCGCCAGCAGCTTGGGGCAGGGGAATGAAAAACTGTTTTTT
NA	TRBV27	NA	TRBJ2-2	CASRQGLLWETGELFF	TGTGCCAGCAGGCAAGGACTGTTATGGGAAACCGGGGAGCTGTTTTTT
NA	TRBV19	NA	TRBJ2-5	CASSRLGQKQETQYF	TGTGCCAGTAGCCGCCTCGGACAGAAACAAGAGACCCAGTACTTC
NA	TRBV4-2	NA	TRBJ1-1	CASSPGQGRTEAFF	TGTGCCAGCAGCCCAGGCCAGGGTAGAACTGAAGCTTTCTTT
NA	TRBV10-3	NA	TRBJ2-5	CAISDGGVQETQYF	TGTGCCATCAGTGATGGCGGGGTGCAAGAGACCCAGTACTTC
NA	TRBV7-8	NA	TRBJ2-1	CASSPATYSEQFF	TGTGCCAGCAGCCCTGCAACTTACAGTGAGCAGTTCTTC
NA	TRBV27	NA	TRBJ1-6	CASSSVGALHF	TGTGCCAGCAGTTCGGTAGGGGCCCTCCACTTT
NA	TRBV27	NA	TRBJ2-7	CASSLSSGLAYEQYF	TGTGCCAGCAGTTTATCGAGCGGGCTAGCCTACGAGCAGTACTTC
NA	TRBV27	TRBD2	TRBJ2-7	CASSSSGSRPLF	TGTGCCAGCAGTTCTAGCGGGAGTCGTCCTCTCTTC
NA	TRBV28	TRBD2	TRBJ2-3	CASSSDFSGRAPINTQYF	TGTGCCAGCAGTTCGGACTTTAGCGGGAGAGCCCCTATCAATACGCAGTATTTT
NA	TRBV13	NA	TRBJ1-1	CASSGMGGGTEAFF	TGTGCCAGCAGCGGCATGGGGGGAGGAACTGAAGCTTTCTTT
NA	TRBV4-1	TRBD2	TRBJ2-3	CASSQDTYGGRRADTQYF	TGCGCCAGCAGCCAAGATACGTATGGCGGGAGACGGGCAGATACGCAGTATTTT
NA	TRBV18	TRBD2	TRBJ2-3	CASSPRLAGGRDTQYF	TGTGCCAGCTCACCGCGACTAGCGGGAGGCCGGGATACGCAGTATTTT
few	TRBV7-2	NA	TRBJ1-6	CASSLSWGGQNSPLHF	TGTGCCAGCAGCTTAAGTTGGGGGGGACAAAATTCACCCCTCCACTTT
NA	TRBV4-1	TRBD1	TRBJ1-5	CASSQDPGQGLSNQPQHF	TGCGCCAGCAGCCAAGATCCTGGACAGGGCCTTAGCAATCAGCCCCAGCATTTT
NA	TRBV7-6	TRBD1	TRBJ1-1	CASSLGTGTEAFF	TGTGCCAGCAGCTTAGGGACAGGCACTGAAGCTTTCTTT
NA	TRBV21-1	NA	TRBJ2-5	CATESGILQETQYF	TGTGCCACTGAATCGGGGATCCTCCAAGAGACCCAGTACTTC
NA	TRBV10-2	TRBD1	TRBJ2-7	CASRRQGAIPEQYF	TGCGCCAGCAGAAGACAGGGGGCGATCCCCGAGCAGTACTTC
once	TRBV7-9	TRBD2	TRBJ2-3	CASSLTSATDTQYF	TGTGCCAGCAGCCTGACTAGCGCCACAGATACGCAGTATTTT
NA	TRBV6-2/TRBV6-3	TRBD2	TRBJ2-2	CASSYPAGAAGELFF	TGTGCCAGCAGTTACCCCGCGGGAGCGGCCGGGGAGCTGTTTTTT
NA	TRBV28	NA	TRBJ2-3	CASSLTNPTDTQYF	TGTGCCAGCAGTCTTACTAATCCGACAGATACGCAGTATTTT
NA	TRBV7-9	NA	TRBJ1-2	CASSRTALRLNYGYTF	TGTGCCAGCAGCCGGACGGCACTCAGACTAAACTATGGCTACACCTTC
NA	TRBV27	NA	TRBJ2-1	CASRVYGISNNEQFF	TGTGCCAGCAGGGTATACGGGATTAGCAACAATGAGCAGTTCTTC
NA	TRBV28	TRBD2	TRBJ2-3	CASKRSGRAGTDTQYF	TGTGCCAGCAAGAGGAGCGGGAGGGCGGGCACAGATACGCAGTATTTT
NA	TRBV6-5	TRBD2	TRBJ2-1	CASSLAGGRYNEQFF	TGTGCCAGCAGTCTAGCGGGAGGGAGGTACAATGAGCAGTTCTTC